The sample holds many counts of the clone carrying this T cell receptor (beta chain). Antigen unknown. These data originate in a study of T cells in Graves' hyperthyroidism and ophthalmopathy. From RNA transcripts, TCR beta CDR3 regions were amplified. A first-round RT-PCR of the TCR CDR3 used the HTBI primer set. Each CDR3 protein gets one entry after TCRdb re-called the multiplex PCR reads with MiXCR. The table has fewer than 700,000 distinct CDR3 sequences, 15% to 20% seen once. The hyperthyroidism patients had all been newly diagnosed, and their disease duration was under 2 months. Their ages ranged from 18 to 65 years. Findings and limits, study-wide: Ophthalmopathy and stable hyperthyroidism were told apart by a 13 V-J model. Most expanded thyroid clonotypes above 0.001 also appeared in blood.

The TCR comes from a woman aged 30 to 39 with Graves' hyperthyroidism. The sample taken for sequencing was blood.

The CDR3 protein is CASSLVASGNYEQYF. CDR3 bases: TGTGCCAGCAGTTTAGTGGCTAGCGGGAACTACGAGCAGTACTTC. This chain joins TRBV28 and TRBJ2-7, with TRBD2 identical over 9 bases. Unmatched junction bases numbered 5, after V lost 2 bases and J lost 3 bases. This CDR3 spans 15 amino acids. Germline V lookup: CDR1 MDHEN, CDR2 SYDVKM.